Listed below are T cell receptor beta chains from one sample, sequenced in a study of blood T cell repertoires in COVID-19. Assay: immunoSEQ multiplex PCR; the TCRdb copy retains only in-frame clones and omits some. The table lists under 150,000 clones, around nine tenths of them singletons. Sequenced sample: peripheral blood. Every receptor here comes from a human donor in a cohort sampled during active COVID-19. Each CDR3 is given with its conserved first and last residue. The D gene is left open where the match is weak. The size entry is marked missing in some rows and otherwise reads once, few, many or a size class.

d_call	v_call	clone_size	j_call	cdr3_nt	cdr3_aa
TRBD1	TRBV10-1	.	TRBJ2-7	TGCGCCATCGTAGGAGCAGGGGGTTCCTACGAGCAGTACTTC	CAIVGAGGSYEQYF
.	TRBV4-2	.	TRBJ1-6	TGTGCCAGCAGCCAAGATCTCAGCGGGTCCTATAATTCACCCCTCCACTTT	CASSQDLSGSYNSPLHF
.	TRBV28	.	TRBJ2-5	TGTGCCAGCAGTTTACTACAGGGTCTTCGGACCCAGTACTTC	CASSLLQGLRTQYF
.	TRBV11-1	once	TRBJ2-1	TGTGCCAGCAGCTTTTTTCAGGTCTCCTCCTACAATGAGCAGTTCTTC	CASSFFQVSSYNEQFF
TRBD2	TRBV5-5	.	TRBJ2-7	TGTGCCAGCAACATCGAACAGCCGGGAGGGCCCTACGAGCAGTACTTC	CASNIEQPGGPYEQYF
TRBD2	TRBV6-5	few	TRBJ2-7	TGTGCCAGCACTGGGACTAGTTCCAGGGAGCAGTACTTC	CASTGTSSREQYF
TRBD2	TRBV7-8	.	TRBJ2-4	TGTGCCAGCAGTTTTAGCGGGAGCAACATTCAGTACTTC	CASSFSGSNIQYF
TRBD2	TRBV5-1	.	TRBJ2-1	TGCGCCAGCAGCATGGAAGGGACTAGCTACAATGAGCAGTTCTTC	CASSMEGTSYNEQFF
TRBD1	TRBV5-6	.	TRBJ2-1	TGTGCCAGCAGCTGGGGGACAGGGAGCTCCTACAATGAGCAGTTCTTC	CASSWGTGSSYNEQFF
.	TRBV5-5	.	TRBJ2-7	TGTGCCAGCAGCTCGGACCCGGGATACTACGAGCAGTACTTC	CASSSDPGYYEQYF
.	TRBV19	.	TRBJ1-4	TGTGCCAGTTCTTTCCCCGCGGGTAATGAAAAACTGTTTTTT	CASSFPAGNEKLFF
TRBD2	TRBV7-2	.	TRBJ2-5	TGTGCCAGCAGCACGGGACTAGCGGAACTTGAGACCCAGTACTTC	CASSTGLAELETQYF
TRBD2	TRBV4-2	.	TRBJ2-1	TGTGCCAGCAGCCCCCGGGGGCGGGGGGCCTCCTACAATGAGCAGTTCTTC	CASSPRGRGASYNEQFF
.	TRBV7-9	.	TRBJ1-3	TGTGCCAGCACCCCACAGGGCCCTGGAAACACCATATATTTT	CASTPQGPGNTIYF
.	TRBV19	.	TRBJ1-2	TGTGCCACGGGAAGTGGTGGGGGGATTGGCTACACCTTC	CATGSGGGIGYTF
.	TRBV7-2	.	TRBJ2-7	TGTGCCAGCAGCGCTGGAGGGGGCGGGTACAGCTCCTACGAGCAGTACTTC	CASSAGGGGYSSYEQYF
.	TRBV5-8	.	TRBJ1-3	TGTGCCAGCAGCTTCAGGACAGGAAACACCATATATTTT	CASSFRTGNTIYF
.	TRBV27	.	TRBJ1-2	TGTGCCAGCAGAACAGGCTCTGGGGGCTACACCTTC	CASRTGSGGYTF
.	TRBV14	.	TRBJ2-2	TGTGCCAGCAGCCAAGATTTAAGTTTCGGTGCCGGGGAGCTGTTTTTT	CASSQDLSFGAGELFF
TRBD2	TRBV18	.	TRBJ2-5	TGTGCCAGCTCACCCCGGCGGGGGTTACAAGAGACCCAGTACTTC	CASSPRRGLQETQYF
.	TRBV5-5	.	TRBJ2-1	TGTGCCAGCAGCTTGGGACCATTGGGCCGTGAGCAGTTCTTC	CASSLGPLGREQFF
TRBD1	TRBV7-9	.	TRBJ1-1	TGTGCCAGCAGCTTTCAGGGGGCGAACACTGAAGCTTTCTTT	CASSFQGANTEAFF
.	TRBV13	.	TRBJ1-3	TGTGCCAGCAGCCAAGGAAACACCATATATTTT	CASSQGNTIYF
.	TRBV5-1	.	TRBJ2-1	TGCGCCAGCAGCCAGGACGGGAGCTCCTACAATGAGCAGTTCTTC	CASSQDGSSYNEQFF
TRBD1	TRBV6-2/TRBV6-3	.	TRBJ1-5	TGTGCCAGCAGCCCGAGGAGGGACAGAAATCAGCCCCAGCATTTT	CASSPRRDRNQPQHF
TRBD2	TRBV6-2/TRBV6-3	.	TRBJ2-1	TGTGCCAGCAGCATACAAGCGGGGCGGTACAATGAGCAGTTCTTC	CASSIQAGRYNEQFF
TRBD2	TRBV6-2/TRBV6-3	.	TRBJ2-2	TGTGCCAGCAGCCGACGGACTAGCGGGGGTGTCACCGGGGAGCTGTTTTTT	CASSRRTSGGVTGELFF